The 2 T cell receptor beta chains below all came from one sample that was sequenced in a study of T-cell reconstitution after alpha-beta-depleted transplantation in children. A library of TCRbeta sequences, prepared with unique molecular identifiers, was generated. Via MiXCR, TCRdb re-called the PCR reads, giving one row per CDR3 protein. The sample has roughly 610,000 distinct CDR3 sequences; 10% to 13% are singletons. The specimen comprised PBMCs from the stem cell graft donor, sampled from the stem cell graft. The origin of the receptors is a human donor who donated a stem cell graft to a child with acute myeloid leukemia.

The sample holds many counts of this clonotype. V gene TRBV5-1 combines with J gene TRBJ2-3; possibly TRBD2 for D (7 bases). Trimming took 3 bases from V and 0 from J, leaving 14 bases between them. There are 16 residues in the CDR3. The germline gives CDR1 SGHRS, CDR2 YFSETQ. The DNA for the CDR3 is TGCGCCAGCAGCTGGGGCGGGGGCCCAAGCACAGATACGCAGTATTTT. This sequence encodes CASSWGGGPSTDTQYF. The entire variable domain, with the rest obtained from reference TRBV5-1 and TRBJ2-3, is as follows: KAGVTQTPRYLIKTRGQQVTLSCSPISGHRSVSWYQQTPGQGLQFLFEYFSETQRNKGNFPGRFSGRQFSNSRSEMNVSTLELGDSALYLCASSWGGGPSTDTQYFGPGTRLTVL.

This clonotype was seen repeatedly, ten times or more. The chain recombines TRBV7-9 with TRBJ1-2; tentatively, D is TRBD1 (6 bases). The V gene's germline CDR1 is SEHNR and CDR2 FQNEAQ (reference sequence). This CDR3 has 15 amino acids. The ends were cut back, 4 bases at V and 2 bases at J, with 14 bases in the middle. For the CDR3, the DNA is TGTGCCAGCAGCTCCCTGGACAGACTCAACTATGGCTACACCTTC. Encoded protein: CASSSLDRLNYGYTF.